The next 27 T cell receptor beta chains were all read from a single sample in a study of PD-1 blockade in classical Hodgkin lymphoma. TCRdb's table, derived via immunoSEQ multiplex PCR, lists solely in-frame clones and lacks some. The table includes under 35,000 clones, around 90% detected once. Regarding time point: newly diagnosed, previously untreated cHL patient sample. Investigators isolated CD4+ T cells from thawed PBMCs through magnetic negative selection. The sample was CD4+ T cells from blood. The origin of the receptors is a human donor with classical Hodgkin lymphoma.

The V gene is TRBV5-1, the J gene TRBJ2-3; possibly TRBD1 or TRBD2 for D (5 bases each). Germline CDR1 and CDR2: SGHRS and YFSETQ. This CDR3 spans 15 amino acids. V dropped 5 bases and J dropped 0 bases, with 13 bases sitting between them. CDR3 protein: CASRSGTASTDTQYF. CDR3 sequence (DNA): TGCGCCAGCAGATCCGGGACGGCGAGCACAGATACGCAGTATTTT.

The chain is built from TRBV5-1 and TRBJ2-7, with 10 bases aligning to TRBD2. The CDR3 runs 14 residues. J gave up 5 bases and V 1 base, and 3 bases lay outside the gene matches. Germline CDR1 reads SGHRS; CDR2 reads YFSETQ. The CDR3 DNA sequence: TGCGCCAGCAGCTTGACTAGCGGGATGCACGAGCAGTACTTC. Translated: CASSLTSGMHEQYF.

V usage is TRBV21-1 and J usage is TRBJ2-5. TRBV21-1 is noted as a pseudogene. This CDR3 has 15 amino acids. The CDR3 reads CASSKVGRKKETQYF. For the CDR3, the DNA is TGTGCCAGCAGCAAAGTAGGAAGGAAGAAAGAGACCCAGTACTTC.

This chain joins TRBV19 and TRBJ2-6; D is perhaps TRBD2 (6 bases). The CDR3 contains 15 residues. CDR1 LNHDA and CDR2 SQIVND come from the germline V gene (reference sequence). V was pared by 1 base and J by 4 bases, with 8 bases between. The chain's CDR3 is CASSIGGVGANVLTF. CDR3 coding DNA: TGTGCCAGTAGTATAGGCGGGGTCGGGGCCAACGTCCTGACTTTC.

The V gene is TRBV6-6, the J gene TRBJ2-4, with 8 nucleotides matching TRBD2. V was pared by 8 bases and J by 6 bases, with 0 bases of the junction left unmatched. The CDR3 runs 11 residues. Germline CDR1 reads MNHNY; CDR2 reads SVGAGI (reference sequence). The CDR3 loop reads CASAGGNIQYF. The CDR3 bases are TGTGCCAGCGCGGGAGGAAACATTCAGTACTTC.

The rearrangement links TRBV7-2 to TRBJ2-3; no firm D call. The CDR3 is 14 residues long. The V gene's germline CDR1 is SGHTA and CDR2 FQGNSA. Trimming cost V 5 bases and J 0 bases, with 9 bases left between them. This CDR3 is CASSLVASTDTQYF. In nucleotides, the CDR3 is TGTGCCAGCAGCCTAGTTGCTAGCACAGATACGCAGTATTTT.

This sequence joins TRBV28 and TRBJ2-7; TRBD2 is a possible D gene (6 bases). V was shortened by 5 bases and J by 3 bases, with 20 bases between the two germline ends. This CDR3 comprises 16 residues. CDR1 MDHEN and CDR2 SYDVKM come from the germline V gene. The CDR3 coding sequence is TGTGCCAGCAGTCCCGGGGGTATGGGATATCTCTACGAGCAGTACTTC. Protein: CASSPGGMGYLYEQYF.

The gene calls are TRBV28 and TRBJ2-3; D call uncertain. V was pared by 3 bases and J by 0 bases, with 13 bases between. Germline V lookup: CDR1 MDHEN, CDR2 SYDVKM. The CDR3 loop spans 16 amino acids. In DNA, the CDR3 is TGTGCCAGCAGTTTCCTGAGCATAACTAGCACAGATACGCAGTATTTT. Its protein product is CASSFLSITSTDTQYF.

The chain employs TRBV19 and TRBJ2-6; TRBD2 matches 8 bases. There are 15 residues in the CDR3. The junction had 0 bases not matched to a gene; V was cut back by 3 bases and J by 2 bases. The germline CDR1 and CDR2 sequences are LNHDA and SQIVND (reference sequence). CDR3 sequence: CASSIGGAGANVLTF. The CDR3 DNA reads TGTGCCAGTAGTATCGGGGGGGCTGGGGCCAACGTCCTGACTTTC.

Concerning this clone: This sample includes further DNA sequences coding for the same CDR3. The chain recombines TRBV6-5 with TRBJ2-2; D is ambiguous. The CDR3 is 11 residues long. The germline V gene has CDR1 MNHEY and CDR2 SVGAGI. Trimming cost V 4 bases and J 7 bases, with 4 bases left between them. The CDR3 DNA reads as TGTGCCAGCAGTTTTTTCGGGGAGCTGTTTTTT. This codes for CASSFFGELFF.

The chain employs TRBV6-5 and TRBJ1-2; D is ambiguous. The CDR3 totals 13 residues. With 2 bases removed from V and 5 bases from J, the gap between germline ends came to 9 bases. Looked up from germline, CDR1 is MNHEY and CDR2 is SVGAGI. The DNA for the CDR3 is TGTGCCAGCAGTTACGGGGTGGGGTATGGCTACACCTTC. Its protein product is CASSYGVGYGYTF.

CDR3 residues: CATSRETSGGGVGYNEQFF. CDR3 DNA sequence: TGTGCCACCAGCAGAGAGACTAGCGGCGGAGGGGTGGGATACAATGAGCAGTTCTTC. This chain uses TRBV15 with TRBJ2-1, with TRBD2 matching over 9 bases. Unmatched junction bases numbered 13, after V lost 0 bases and J lost 4 bases. CDR3 length equals 19 residues. Germline values: CDR1 LNHNV, CDR2 YYDKDF (reference sequence).

The chain is built from TRBV7-9 and TRBJ1-4, with TRBD1 matching over 11 bases. The V gene's germline CDR1 is SEHNR and CDR2 FQNEAQ (reference sequence). CDR3 length: 16 residues. The trim removed 3 bases at V and 2 bases at J, leaving 2 bases unmatched. CDR3 nucleotides: TGTGCCAGCAGCTTCGGGGACAGGGGGACTAATGAAAAACTGTTTTTT. This codes for CASSFGDRGTNEKLFF.

V usage is TRBV18 and J usage is TRBJ2-2; D is uncertain. The CDR3 spans 15 residues. Looked up from germline, CDR1 is KGHSH and CDR2 is LQKENI. The V and J ends lost 1 base and 3 bases respectively, with 9 bases between them. CDR3 sequence (DNA): TGTGCCAGCTCACCACGCGGTGGAGACACCGGGGAGCTGTTTTTT. Protein: CASSPRGGDTGELFF.

This clone was detected a few times. J is TRBJ2-5 and V is TRBV10-3; D is unclear. V lost 2 bases and J 1 base, leaving 8 bases between the germline ends. CDR3 length: 14 residues. CDR1 ENHRY and CDR2 SYGVKD come from the germline V gene. CDR3 DNA sequence: TGTGCCATCAGTGAGAGGTCTGGCCAAGAGACCCAGTACTTC. This sequence encodes CAISERSGQETQYF.

V gene TRBV4-1 combines with J gene TRBJ2-7; possible D gene TRBD1, 5 bases. Trimming pared 1 base from V and 2 bases from J, leaving 9 bases between. This CDR3 has 14 residues. Germline V gene lookup returns CDR1 MGHRA and CDR2 YSYEKL. The CDR3 nucleotides read TGCGCCAGCAGCCAAGGGGGCCCGACCTACGAGCAGTACTTC. Translated: CASSQGGPTYEQYF.

This clone was picked up one time. Written as DNA, the CDR3 is TGTGCCAGCTCACCTTATTTCCGGGACAGCTACAATGAGCAGTTCTTC. Translating gives CASSPYFRDSYNEQFF. The chain joins TRBV18 to TRBJ2-1; the match to TRBD1 covers 7 bases. This CDR3 region has 16 residues. Germline CDR1 reads KGHSH; CDR2 reads LQKENI. V shed 3 bases and J 3 bases; nucleotides not matched to a gene: 8. The full variable domain, with the rest looked up from reference TRBV18 and TRBJ2-1, is NAGVMQNPRHLVRRRGQEARLRCSPMKGHSHVYWYRQLPEEGLKFMVYLQKENIIDESGMPKERFSAEFPKEGPSILRIQQVVRGDSAAYFCASSPYFRDSYNEQFFGPGTRLTVL.

CDR3 DNA sequence: TGTGCCAGCAGTGAGAGTTTCCGGGAGGGAGAGACCCAGTACTTC. Its translation: CASSESFREGETQYF. The J gene is TRBJ2-5, the V gene TRBV6-1, with 8 bases identical to TRBD2. Germline V CDR1 and CDR2: MNHNS, SASEGT. The trim removed 3 bases at V and 4 bases at J, leaving 7 bases unmatched. CDR3 length: 15 amino acids.

This clone was counted a single time. The rearrangement uses TRBV6-5 and TRBJ2-7; 8 bases line up with TRBD1. The J segment lost 3 bases and the V segment lost 5 bases, leaving 9 bases of the junction unmatched. CDR3 size: 15 residues. The germline CDR1 and CDR2 sequences are MNHEY and SVGAGI. The CDR3 loop is CASSPYRGQGYEQYF. DNA of the CDR3: TGTGCCAGCAGTCCTTATCGAGGACAGGGCTACGAGCAGTACTTC.

The chain combines TRBV9 with TRBJ2-1; weak D call: TRBD1 (5 bases). Germline V lookup: CDR1 SGDLS, CDR2 YYNGEE. V was trimmed by 3 bases and J by 0 bases, leaving 10 bases between them. The CDR3 has 15 amino acids. CDR3 protein: CASSATASSYNEQFF. DNA for the CDR3: TGTGCCAGCAGCGCGACAGCGAGCTCCTACAATGAGCAGTTCTTC.

This rearrangement joins TRBV27 to TRBJ2-2, with 7 bases aligning to TRBD2. This CDR3 contains 14 residues. Germline V CDR1 and CDR2: MNHEY, SMNVEV (reference sequence). The V segment lost 6 bases and the J segment 8 bases; nucleotides outside the gene matches: 9. In nucleotides, the CDR3 is TGTGCCAGCAGAAAGACTAGCCTCGCTGGGGAGCTGTTTTTT. It codes for CASRKTSLAGELFF.

Concerning this clone: This CDR3 is also generated by other DNA sequences in the sample. The V and J genes are TRBV19 and TRBJ1-5; a weak D match, TRBD1 (5 bases). Germline V lookup: CDR1 LNHDA, CDR2 SQIVND (reference sequence). Trimming took 8 bases from V and 4 from J, leaving 12 bases between them. The CDR3 loop spans 13 amino acids. This chain's CDR3 is CASSGTGNQPQHF. The CDR3 nucleotides read TGTGCCAGTTCTGGGACGGGAAATCAGCCCCAGCATTTT.

This sequence joins TRBV7-2 and TRBJ2-2; the match to TRBD2 covers 7 bases. The CDR3 consists of 19 residues. Losses at the gene ends were 0 bases for V and 3 bases for J; bases not matched to a gene: 13. The germline gives CDR1 SGHTA, CDR2 FQGNSA. Written as DNA, the CDR3 is TGTGCCAGCAGCTTAGCGCCCCGTGCTAGCGGCACCGACACCGGGGAGCTGTTTTTT. Amino acids: CASSLAPRASGTDTGELFF.

The chain employs TRBV5-6 and TRBJ2-7; D ambiguous. V lost 1 base and J 3 bases, leaving 8 bases between the germline ends. Germline assignment: CDR1 SGHDT and CDR2 YYEEEE. This CDR3 spans 13 amino acids. Here the CDR3 DNA reads TGTGCCAGCAGCTTGAGCCAGAGCTACGAGCAGTACTTC. Its protein product is CASSLSQSYEQYF.

The V call is TRBV28, the J call TRBJ1-5, with TRBD1 identical over 7 bases. CDR1 and CDR2 from the germline V gene are MDHEN and SYDVKM. The J segment lost 0 bases and the V segment lost 7 bases, leaving 15 bases of the junction unmatched. The CDR3 is made up of 18 amino acids. This CDR3 is CASTRAGGAFNSNQPQHF. CDR3 nucleotides: TGTGCCAGCACTAGGGCAGGGGGAGCCTTCAATAGCAATCAGCCCCAGCATTTT.

This chain connects TRBV18 to TRBJ1-2; 7 nucleotides line up with TRBD1. The V segment lost 1 base and the J segment 3 bases; nucleotides outside the gene matches: 8. The germline gives CDR1 KGHSH, CDR2 LQKENI. This CDR3 has 16 amino acids. The CDR3 DNA is TGTGCCAGCTCACCACGTTCAGGCAGGGGGGACTATGGCTACACCTTC. It translates to CASSPRSGRGDYGYTF. Complete variable domain (other parts from reference TRBV18 and TRBJ1-2): NAGVMQNPRHLVRRRGQEARLRCSPMKGHSHVYWYRQLPEEGLKFMVYLQKENIIDESGMPKERFSAEFPKEGPSILRIQQVVRGDSAAYFCASSPRSGRGDYGYTFGSGTRLTVV.

The rearrangement joins TRBV15 to TRBJ2-1; TRBD1 matches 9 bases. The junction had 5 bases not matched to a gene; V was cut back by 5 bases and J by 3 bases. This CDR3 is 15 amino acids long. From germline, CDR1 is LNHNV and CDR2 YYDKDF (reference sequence). DNA of the CDR3: TGTGCCACCAGCCGATCGGGACAGGGCTACAATGAGCAGTTCTTC. Protein sequence: CATSRSGQGYNEQFF.